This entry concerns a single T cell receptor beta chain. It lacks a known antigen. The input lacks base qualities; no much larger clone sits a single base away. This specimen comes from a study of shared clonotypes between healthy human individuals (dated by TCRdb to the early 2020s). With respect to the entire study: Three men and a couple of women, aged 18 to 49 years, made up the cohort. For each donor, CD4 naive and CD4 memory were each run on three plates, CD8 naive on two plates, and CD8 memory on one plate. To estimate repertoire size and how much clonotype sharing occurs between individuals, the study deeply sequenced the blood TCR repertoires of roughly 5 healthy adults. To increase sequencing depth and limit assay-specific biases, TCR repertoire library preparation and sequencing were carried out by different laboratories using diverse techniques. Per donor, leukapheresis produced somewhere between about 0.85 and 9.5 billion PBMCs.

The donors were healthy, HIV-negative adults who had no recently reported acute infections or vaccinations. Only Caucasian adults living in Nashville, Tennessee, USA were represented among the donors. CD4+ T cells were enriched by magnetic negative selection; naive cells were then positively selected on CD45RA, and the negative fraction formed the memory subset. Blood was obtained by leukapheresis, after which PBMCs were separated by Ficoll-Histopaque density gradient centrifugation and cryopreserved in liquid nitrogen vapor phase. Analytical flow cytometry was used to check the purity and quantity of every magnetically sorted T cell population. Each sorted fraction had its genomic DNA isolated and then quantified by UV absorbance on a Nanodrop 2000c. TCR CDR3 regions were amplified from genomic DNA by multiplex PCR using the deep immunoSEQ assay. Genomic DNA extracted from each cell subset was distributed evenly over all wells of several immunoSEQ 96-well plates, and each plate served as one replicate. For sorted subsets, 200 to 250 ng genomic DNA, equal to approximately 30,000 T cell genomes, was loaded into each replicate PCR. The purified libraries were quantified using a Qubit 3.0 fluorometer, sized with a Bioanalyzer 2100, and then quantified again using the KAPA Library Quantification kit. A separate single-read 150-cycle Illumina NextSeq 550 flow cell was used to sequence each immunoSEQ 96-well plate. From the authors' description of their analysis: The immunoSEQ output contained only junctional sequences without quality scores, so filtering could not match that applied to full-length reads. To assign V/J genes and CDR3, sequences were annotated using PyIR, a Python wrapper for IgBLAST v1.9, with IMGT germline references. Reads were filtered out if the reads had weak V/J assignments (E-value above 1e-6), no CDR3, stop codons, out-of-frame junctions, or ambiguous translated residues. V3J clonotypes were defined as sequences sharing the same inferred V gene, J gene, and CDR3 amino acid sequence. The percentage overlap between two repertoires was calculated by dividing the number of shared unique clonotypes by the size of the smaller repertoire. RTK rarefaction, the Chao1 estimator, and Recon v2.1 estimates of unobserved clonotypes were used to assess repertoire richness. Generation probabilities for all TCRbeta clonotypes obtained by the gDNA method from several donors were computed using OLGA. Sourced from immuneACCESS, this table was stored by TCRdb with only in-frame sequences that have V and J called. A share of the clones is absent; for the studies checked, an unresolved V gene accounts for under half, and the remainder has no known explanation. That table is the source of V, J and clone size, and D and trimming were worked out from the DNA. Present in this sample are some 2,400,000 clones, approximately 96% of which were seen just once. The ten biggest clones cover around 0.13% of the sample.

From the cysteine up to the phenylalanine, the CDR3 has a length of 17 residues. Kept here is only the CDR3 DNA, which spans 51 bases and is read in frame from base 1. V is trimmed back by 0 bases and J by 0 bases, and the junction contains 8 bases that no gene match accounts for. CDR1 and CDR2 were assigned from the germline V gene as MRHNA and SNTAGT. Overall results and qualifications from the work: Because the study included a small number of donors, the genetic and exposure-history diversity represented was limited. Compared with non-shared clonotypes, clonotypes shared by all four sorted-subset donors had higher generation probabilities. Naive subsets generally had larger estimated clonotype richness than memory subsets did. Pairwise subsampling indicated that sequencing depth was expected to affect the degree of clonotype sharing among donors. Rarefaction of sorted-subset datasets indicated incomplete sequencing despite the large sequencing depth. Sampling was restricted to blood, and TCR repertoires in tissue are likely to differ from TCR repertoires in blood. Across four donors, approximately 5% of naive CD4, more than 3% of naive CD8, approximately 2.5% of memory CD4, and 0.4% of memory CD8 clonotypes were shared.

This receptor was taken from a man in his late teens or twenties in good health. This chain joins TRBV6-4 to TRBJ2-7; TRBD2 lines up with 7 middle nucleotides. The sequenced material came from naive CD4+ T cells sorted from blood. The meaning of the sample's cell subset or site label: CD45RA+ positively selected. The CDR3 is CASSDSRDRDYSYEQYF. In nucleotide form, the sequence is TGTGCCAGCAGTGACTCTAGAGACCGGGACTACTCCTACGAGCAGTACTTC.